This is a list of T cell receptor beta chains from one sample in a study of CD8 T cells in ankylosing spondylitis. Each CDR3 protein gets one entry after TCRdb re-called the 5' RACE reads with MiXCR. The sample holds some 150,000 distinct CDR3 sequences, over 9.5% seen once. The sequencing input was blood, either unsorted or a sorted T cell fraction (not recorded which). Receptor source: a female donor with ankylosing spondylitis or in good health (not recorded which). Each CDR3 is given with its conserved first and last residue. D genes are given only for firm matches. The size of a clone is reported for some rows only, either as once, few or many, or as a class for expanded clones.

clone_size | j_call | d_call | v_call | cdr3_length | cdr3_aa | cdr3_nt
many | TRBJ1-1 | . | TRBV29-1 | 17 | CSVANPPGQTMNTEAFF | TGCAGCGTCGCCAACCCGCCTGGACAGACCATGAACACTGAAGCTTTCTTT
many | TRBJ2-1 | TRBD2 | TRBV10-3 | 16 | CAISDATSGGYNEQFF | TGTGCCATCAGTGACGCGACTAGCGGGGGTTACAATGAGCAGTTCTTC
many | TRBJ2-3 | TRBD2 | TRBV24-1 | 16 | CATSDPGLAGGPWQYF | TGTGCCACCAGTGATCCCGGACTAGCGGGAGGGCCATGGCAGTATTTT
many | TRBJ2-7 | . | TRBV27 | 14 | CASSFAVTGNEQYF | TGTGCCAGCAGTTTTGCGGTGACGGGGAACGAGCAGTACTTC
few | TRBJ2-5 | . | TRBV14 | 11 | CASSEVETQYF | TGTGCCAGCAGTGAGGTAGAGACCCAGTACTTC
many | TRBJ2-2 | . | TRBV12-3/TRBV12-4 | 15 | CASTLSKGKAGELFF | TGTGCCAGCACCCTATCCAAGGGAAAGGCCGGGGAGCTGTTTTTT
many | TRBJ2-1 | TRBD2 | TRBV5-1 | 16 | CASSFPPSGGYNEQFF | TGCGCCAGCAGCTTTCCGCCCAGCGGGGGTTACAATGAGCAGTTCTTC
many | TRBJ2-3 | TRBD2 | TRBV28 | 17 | CASSPSGGALSTDTQYF | TGTGCCAGCAGTCCTAGCGGGGGGGCCCTTAGCACAGATACGCAGTATTTT
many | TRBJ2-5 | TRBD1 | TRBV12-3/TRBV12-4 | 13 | CASYRGQQETQYF | TGTGCCAGCTATAGGGGGCAACAAGAGACCCAGTACTTC
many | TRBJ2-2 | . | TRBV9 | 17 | CASSVADLIIDTGELFF | TGTGCCAGCAGCGTAGCGGACCTAATAATTGACACCGGGGAGCTGTTTTTT
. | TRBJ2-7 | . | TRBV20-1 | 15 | CSAKEYQGTYYEQYF | TGCAGTGCGAAAGAGTATCAAGGGACATACTACGAGCAGTACTTC
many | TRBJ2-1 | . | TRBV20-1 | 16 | CSASTAYDRGSHEQFF | TGCAGTGCTAGTACGGCGTACGATCGAGGAAGTCATGAGCAGTTCTTC
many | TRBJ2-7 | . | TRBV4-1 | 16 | CASSQSRTGNYYEQYF | TGCGCCAGCAGCCAGTCGCGAACAGGGAATTATTACGAGCAGTACTTC
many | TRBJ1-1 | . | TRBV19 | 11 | CASRQGTEAFF | TGTGCCAGCCGTCAGGGAACTGAAGCTTTCTTT
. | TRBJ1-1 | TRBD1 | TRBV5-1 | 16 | CASSSDRIRRDTEAFF | TGCGCCAGCAGCTCGGACAGGATAAGACGAGACACTGAAGCTTTCTTT
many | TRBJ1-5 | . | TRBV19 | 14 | CASSRRWSNQPQHF | TGTGCCAGTAGTCGACGTTGGAGCAATCAGCCCCAGCATTTT
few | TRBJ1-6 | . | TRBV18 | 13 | CATSGAADSPLHF | TGTGCCACCTCCGGGGCCGCGGATTCACCCCTCCACTTT
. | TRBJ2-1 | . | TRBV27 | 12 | CASRRAGDEQFF | TGTGCCAGCAGGCGCGCTGGAGATGAGCAGTTCTTC
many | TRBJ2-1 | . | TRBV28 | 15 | CASSYYLDSYNEQFF | TGTGCCAGCAGTTACTACCTAGACTCCTACAATGAGCAGTTCTTC
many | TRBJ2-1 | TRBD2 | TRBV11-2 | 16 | CASSLSALAAVYEQFF | TGTGCCAGCAGCTTATCTGCCCTAGCGGCGGTCTATGAGCAGTTCTTC
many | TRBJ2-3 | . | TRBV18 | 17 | CASSPRGPDYSTDTQYF | TGTGCCAGCTCACCACGGGGCCCGGACTACAGCACAGATACGCAGTATTTT
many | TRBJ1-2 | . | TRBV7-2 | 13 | CASSLRGARGYTF | TGTGCCAGCAGCCTCCGGGGGGCCCGTGGCTACACCTTC
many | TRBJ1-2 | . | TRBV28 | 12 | CASSLNSPGYTF | TGTGCCAGCAGTTTGAACTCGCCCGGCTACACCTTC
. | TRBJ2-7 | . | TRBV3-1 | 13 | CASSLRDGYEQYF | TGTGCCAGCAGCCTCCGGGACGGCTACGAGCAGTACTTC
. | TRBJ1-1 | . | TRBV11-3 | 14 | CASSARQRPAEAFF | TGTGCCAGCAGCGCCAGACAGAGGCCCGCTGAAGCTTTCTTT
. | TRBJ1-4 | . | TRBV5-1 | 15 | CASSLRGGDGEKLFF | TGCGCCAGCAGCCTCCGGGGAGGGGACGGAGAAAAACTGTTTTTT
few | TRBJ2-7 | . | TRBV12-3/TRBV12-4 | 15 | CASSYPPAGAYEQYF | TGTGCCAGCAGTTACCCCCCCGCAGGGGCCTACGAGCAGTACTTC
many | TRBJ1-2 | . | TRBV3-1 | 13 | CASSQDRVRGYTF | TGTGCCAGCAGCCAAGACAGGGTGCGTGGCTACACCTTC
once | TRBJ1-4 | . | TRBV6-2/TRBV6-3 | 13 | CASRYRPQLKLFF | TGTGCCAGCAGGTACAGGCCTCAACTAAAACTGTTTTTT
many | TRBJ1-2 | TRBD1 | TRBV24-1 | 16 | CATIIPRGQRPYGYTF | TGTGCCACCATCATCCCTAGGGGACAGCGGCCTTATGGCTACACCTTC
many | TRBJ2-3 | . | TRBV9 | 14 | CASGDTPGGDTQYF | TGTGCCAGCGGGGACACCCCCGGAGGAGATACGCAGTATTTT
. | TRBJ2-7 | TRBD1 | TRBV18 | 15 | CASSPPTGGLGEQYF | TGTGCCAGCTCACCACCGACAGGGGGATTGGGCGAGCAGTACTTC
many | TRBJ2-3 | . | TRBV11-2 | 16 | CASSLVRRPRTDTQYF | TGTGCCAGCAGCTTAGTTCGCAGGCCAAGAACAGATACGCAGTATTTT
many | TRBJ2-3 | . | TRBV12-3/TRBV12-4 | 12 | CASSRWTDTQYF | TGTGCCAGCAGCCGATGGACAGATACGCAGTATTTT
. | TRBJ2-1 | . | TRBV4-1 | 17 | CASSQRVASDVYNEQFF | TGCGCCAGCAGCCAACGGGTTGCTAGCGATGTCTACAATGAGCAGTTCTTC
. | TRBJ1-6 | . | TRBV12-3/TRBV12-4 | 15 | CSSSSNPRNNSPLHF | TGTTCCAGCAGTTCTAATCCCAGAAATAATTCACCCCTCCACTTT
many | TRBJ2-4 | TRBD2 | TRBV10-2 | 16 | CASSPLAGGLPNIQYF | TGCGCCAGCAGCCCCCTAGCGGGGGGCCTCCCAAACATTCAGTACTTC
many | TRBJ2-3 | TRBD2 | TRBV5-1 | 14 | CASSKTSGDYTQYF | TGCGCCAGCAGCAAGACTAGCGGGGACTATACGCAGTATTTT
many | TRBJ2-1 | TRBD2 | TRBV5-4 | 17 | CASSLGLAGVGYNEQFF | TGTGCCAGCAGCTTGGGACTAGCGGGAGTGGGGTACAATGAGCAGTTCTTC
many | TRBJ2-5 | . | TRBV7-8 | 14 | CASSPTGGRETQYF | TGTGCCAGCAGCCCCACAGGAGGAAGGGAGACCCAGTACTTC
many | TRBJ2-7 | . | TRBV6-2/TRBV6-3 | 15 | CASSYRADFPYEQYF | TGTGCCAGCAGTTACAGGGCGGACTTTCCCTACGAGCAGTACTTC
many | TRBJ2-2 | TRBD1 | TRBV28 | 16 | CASSTPGQGYTGELFF | TGTGCCAGCAGTACCCCGGGACAGGGTTACACCGGGGAGCTGTTTTTT
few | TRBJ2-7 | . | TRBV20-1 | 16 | CSARGSRVGMPYEQYF | TGCAGTGCTAGAGGGTCCAGGGTGGGAATGCCCTACGAGCAGTACTTC
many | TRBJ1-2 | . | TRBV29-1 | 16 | CSVEDFRPSENNGYTF | TGCAGCGTTGAAGATTTTCGCCCCTCGGAGAACAATGGCTACACCTTC
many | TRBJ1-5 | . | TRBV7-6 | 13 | CASSRSAGQPQHF | TGTGCCAGCAGCCGTTCTGCGGGTCAGCCCCAGCATTTT
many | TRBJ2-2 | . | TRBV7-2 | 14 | CASSPGGPTGELFF | TGTGCCAGCAGCCCGGGCGGACCCACCGGGGAGCTGTTTTTT
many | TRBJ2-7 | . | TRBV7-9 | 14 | CASSLREKNYEQYF | TGTGCCAGCAGCTTAAGGGAGAAGAACTACGAGCAGTACTTC
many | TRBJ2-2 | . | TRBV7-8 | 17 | CASSPSAALTNTGELFF | TGTGCCAGCAGCCCTTCGGCAGCCTTGACGAACACCGGGGAGCTGTTTTTT
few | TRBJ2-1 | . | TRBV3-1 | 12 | CASSPNYNEQFF | TGTGCCAGCAGTCCGAATTACAATGAGCAGTTCTTC
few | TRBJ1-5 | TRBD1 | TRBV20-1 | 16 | CCFWASGTGGNQPQHF | TGCTGCTTCTGGGCGAGCGGGACAGGGGGGAATCAGCCCCAGCATTTT
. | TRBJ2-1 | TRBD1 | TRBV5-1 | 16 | CASSRQGASSYNEQFF | TGCGCCAGCAGTCGACAGGGGGCTAGCTCCTACAATGAGCAGTTCTTC